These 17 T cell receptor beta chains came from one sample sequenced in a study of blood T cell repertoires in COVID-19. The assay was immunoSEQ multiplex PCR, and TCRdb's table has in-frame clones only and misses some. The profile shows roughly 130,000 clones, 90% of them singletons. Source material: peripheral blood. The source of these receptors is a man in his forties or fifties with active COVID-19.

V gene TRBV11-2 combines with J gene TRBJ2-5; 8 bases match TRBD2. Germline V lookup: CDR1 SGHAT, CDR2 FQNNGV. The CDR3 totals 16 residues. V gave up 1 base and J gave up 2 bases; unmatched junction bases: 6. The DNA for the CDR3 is TGTGCCAGCAGCTTAGGGGTTGGCGGGGGGCAAGAGACCCAGTACTTC. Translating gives CASSLGVGGGQETQYF.

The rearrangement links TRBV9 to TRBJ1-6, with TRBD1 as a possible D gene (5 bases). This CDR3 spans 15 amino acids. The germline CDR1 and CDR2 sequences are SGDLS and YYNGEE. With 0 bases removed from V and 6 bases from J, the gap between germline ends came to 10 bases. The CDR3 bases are TGTGCCAGCAGCGTAGAAGACAGTCTTAATTCACCCCTCCACTTT. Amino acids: CASSVEDSLNSPLHF.

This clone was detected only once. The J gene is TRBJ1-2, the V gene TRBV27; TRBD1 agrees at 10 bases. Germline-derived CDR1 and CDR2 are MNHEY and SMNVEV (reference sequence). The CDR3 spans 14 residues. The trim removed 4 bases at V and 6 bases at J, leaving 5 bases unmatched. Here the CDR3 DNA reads TGTGCCAGCAGTTCATGGACAGGGGGGAATGGCTACACCTTC. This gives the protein CASSSWTGGNGYTF.

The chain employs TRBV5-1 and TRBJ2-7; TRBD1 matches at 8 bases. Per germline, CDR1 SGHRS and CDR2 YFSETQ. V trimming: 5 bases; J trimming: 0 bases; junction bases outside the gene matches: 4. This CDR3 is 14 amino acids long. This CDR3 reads CASSPGQDSYEQYF. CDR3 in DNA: TGCGCCAGCAGTCCGGGACAGGACTCCTACGAGCAGTACTTC.

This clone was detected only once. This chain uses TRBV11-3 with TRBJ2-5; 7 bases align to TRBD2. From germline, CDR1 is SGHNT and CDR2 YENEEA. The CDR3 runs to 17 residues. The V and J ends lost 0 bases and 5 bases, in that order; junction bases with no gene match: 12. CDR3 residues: CASSLDSEGGQEETQYF. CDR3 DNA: TGTGCCAGCAGCTTAGATTCTGAGGGAGGGCAGGAGGAGACCCAGTACTTC.

The CDR3 nucleotides are TGTGCCAGCAGACCGGGGACAGGGGCCGATGAGCAGTTCTTC. Translating gives CASRPGTGADEQFF. The chain combines TRBV6-5 with TRBJ2-1; 10 nucleotides match TRBD1. The CDR3 has 14 amino acids. Germline CDR1 is MNHEY and CDR2 is SVGAGI. Losses at the gene ends were 6 bases for V and 8 bases for J; bases not matched to a gene: 7.

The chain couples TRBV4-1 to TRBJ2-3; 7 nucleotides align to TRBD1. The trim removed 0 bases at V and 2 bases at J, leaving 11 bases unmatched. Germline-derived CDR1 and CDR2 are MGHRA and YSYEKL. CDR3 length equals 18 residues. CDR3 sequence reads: CASSQDVASRGFTDTQYF. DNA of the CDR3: TGCGCCAGCAGCCAAGATGTAGCGTCCAGGGGGTTCACAGATACGCAGTATTTT.

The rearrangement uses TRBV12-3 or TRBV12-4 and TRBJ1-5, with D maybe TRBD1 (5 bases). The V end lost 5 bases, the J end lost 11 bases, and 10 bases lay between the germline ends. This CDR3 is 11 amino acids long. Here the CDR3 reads CASSRDSSQHF. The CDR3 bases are TGTGCCAGCAGTCGAGACAGTTCCCAGCATTTT.

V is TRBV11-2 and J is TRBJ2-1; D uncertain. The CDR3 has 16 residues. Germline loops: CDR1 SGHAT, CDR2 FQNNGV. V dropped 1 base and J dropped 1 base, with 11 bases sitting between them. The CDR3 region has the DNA TGTGCCAGCAGCTTAGGCAGCGTCCTTTCCTACAATGAGCAGTTCTTC. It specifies CASSLGSVLSYNEQFF.

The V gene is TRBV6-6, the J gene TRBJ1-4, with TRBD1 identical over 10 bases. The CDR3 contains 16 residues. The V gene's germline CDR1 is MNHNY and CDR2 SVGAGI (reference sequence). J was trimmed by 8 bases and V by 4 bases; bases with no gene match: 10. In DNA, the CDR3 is TGTGCCAGCAGTTCACAAAGGGGGACAGGGGCCGAAAAACTGTTTTTT. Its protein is CASSSQRGTGAEKLFF.

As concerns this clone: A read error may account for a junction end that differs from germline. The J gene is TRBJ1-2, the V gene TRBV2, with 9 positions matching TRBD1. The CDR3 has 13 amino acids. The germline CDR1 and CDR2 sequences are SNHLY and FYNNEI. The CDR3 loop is CASSEHGDRVPDF. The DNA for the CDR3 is TGTGCCAGCAGTGAACATGGGGACAGGGTTCCCGACTTC.

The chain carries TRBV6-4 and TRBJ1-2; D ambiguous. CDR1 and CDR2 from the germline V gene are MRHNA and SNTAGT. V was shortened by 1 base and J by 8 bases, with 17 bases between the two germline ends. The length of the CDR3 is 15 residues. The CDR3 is CASSDYSITTGGYTF. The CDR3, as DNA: TGTGCCAGCAGTGACTACTCGATTACCACGGGGGGCTACACCTTC.

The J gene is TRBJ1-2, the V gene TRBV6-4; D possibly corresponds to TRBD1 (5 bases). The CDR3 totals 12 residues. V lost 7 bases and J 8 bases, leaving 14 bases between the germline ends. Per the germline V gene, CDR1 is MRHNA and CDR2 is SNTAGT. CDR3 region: CASTPSGEGYTF. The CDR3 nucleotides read TGTGCCAGCACCCCTTCGGGGGAGGGCTACACCTTC.

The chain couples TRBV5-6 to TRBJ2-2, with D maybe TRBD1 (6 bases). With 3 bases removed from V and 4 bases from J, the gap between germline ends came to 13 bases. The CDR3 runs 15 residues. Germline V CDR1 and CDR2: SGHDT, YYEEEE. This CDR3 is CASSSYTGFTGELFF. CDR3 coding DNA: TGTGCCAGCAGCTCGTACACAGGGTTCACCGGGGAGCTGTTTTTT.

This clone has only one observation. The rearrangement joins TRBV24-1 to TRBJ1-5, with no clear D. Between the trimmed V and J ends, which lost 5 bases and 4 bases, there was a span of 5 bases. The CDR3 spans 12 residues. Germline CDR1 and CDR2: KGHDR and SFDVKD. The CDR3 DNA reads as TGTGCCACCAGTGCCGAGAATCAGCCCCAGCATTTT. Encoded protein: CATSAENQPQHF.

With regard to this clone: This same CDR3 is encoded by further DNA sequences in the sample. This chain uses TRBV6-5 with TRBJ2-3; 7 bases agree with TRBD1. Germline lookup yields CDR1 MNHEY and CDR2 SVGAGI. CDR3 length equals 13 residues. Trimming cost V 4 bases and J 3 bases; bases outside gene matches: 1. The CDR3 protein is CASSLQGTDTQYF. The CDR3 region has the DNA TGTGCCAGCAGTTTACAGGGGACAGATACGCAGTATTTT.

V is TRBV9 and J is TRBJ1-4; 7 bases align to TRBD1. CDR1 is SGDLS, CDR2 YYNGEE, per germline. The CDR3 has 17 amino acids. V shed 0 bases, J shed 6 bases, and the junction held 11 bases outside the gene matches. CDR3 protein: CASSVGYNRGGDEKLFF. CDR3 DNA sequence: TGTGCCAGCAGCGTAGGCTACAACAGGGGTGGTGATGAAAAACTGTTTTTT.